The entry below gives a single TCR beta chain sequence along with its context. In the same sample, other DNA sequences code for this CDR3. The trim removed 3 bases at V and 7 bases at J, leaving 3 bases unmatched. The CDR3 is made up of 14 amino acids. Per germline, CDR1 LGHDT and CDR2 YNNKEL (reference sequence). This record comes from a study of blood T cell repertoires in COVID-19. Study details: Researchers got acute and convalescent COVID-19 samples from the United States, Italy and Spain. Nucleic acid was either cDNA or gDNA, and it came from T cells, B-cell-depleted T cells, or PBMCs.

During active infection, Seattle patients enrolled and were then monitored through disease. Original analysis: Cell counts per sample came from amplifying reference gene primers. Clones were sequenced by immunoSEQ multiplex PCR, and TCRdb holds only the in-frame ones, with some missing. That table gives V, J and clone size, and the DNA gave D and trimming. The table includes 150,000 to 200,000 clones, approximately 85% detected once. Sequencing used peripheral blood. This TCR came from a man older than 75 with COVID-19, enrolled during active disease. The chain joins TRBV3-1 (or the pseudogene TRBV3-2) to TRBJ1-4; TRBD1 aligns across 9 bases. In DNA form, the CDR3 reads TGTGCCAGCAGCCAGGGGACAGGGAGTGAAAAACTGTTTTTT. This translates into CASSQGTGSEKLFF.